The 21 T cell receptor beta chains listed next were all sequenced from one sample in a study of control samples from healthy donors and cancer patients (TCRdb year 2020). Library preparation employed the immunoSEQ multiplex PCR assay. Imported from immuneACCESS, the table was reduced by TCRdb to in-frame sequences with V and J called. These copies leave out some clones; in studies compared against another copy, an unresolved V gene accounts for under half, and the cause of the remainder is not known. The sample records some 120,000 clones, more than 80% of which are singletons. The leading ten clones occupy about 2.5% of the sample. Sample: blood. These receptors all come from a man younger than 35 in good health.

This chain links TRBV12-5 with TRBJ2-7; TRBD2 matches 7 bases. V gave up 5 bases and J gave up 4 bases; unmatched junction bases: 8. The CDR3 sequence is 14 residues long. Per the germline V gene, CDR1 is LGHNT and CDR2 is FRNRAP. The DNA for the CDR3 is TGTGCTAGTGGTAAAGTGCAGGGAGGGTACGAGCAGTACTTC. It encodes CASGKVQGGYEQYF.

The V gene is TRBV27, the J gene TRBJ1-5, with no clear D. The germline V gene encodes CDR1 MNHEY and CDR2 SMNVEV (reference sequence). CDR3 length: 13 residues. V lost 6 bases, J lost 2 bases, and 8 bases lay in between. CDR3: CASSSWGNQPQHF. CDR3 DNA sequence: TGTGCCAGCAGCTCCTGGGGCAATCAGCCCCAGCATTTT.

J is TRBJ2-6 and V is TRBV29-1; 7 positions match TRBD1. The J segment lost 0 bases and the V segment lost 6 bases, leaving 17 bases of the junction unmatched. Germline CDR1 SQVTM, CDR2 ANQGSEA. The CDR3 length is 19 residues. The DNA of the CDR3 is TGCAGCGTCATCTCGGGAAACAGGGGCAAGAGCTCTGGGGCCAACGTCCTGACTTTC. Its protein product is CSVISGNRGKSSGANVLTF. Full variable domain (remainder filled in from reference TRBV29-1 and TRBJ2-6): SAVISQKPSRDICQRGTSLTIQCQVDSQVTMMFWYRQQPGQSLTLIATANQGSEATYESGFVIDKFPISRPNLTFSTLTVSNMSPEDSSIYLCSVISGNRGKSSGANVLTFGAGSRLTVL.

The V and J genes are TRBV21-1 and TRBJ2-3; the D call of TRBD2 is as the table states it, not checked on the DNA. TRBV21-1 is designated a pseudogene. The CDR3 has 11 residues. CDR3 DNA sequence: TGTGCCAGCCGTAGCGCAGATACGCAGTATTTT. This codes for CASRSADTQYF.

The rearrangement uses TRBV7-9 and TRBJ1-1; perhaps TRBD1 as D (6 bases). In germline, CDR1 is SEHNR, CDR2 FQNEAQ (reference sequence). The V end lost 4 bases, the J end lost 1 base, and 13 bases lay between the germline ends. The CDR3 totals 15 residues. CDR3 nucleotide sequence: TGTGCCAGCAGCTACTCCTACAGGGAGAACACTGAAGCTTTCTTT. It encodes CASSYSYRENTEAFF.

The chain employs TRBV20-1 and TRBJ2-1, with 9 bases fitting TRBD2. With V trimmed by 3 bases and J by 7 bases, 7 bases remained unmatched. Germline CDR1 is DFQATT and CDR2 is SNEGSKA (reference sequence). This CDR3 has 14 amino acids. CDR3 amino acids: CSASISGRRNEQFF. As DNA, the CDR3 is TGCAGTGCTAGTATTAGCGGGAGAAGAAATGAGCAGTTCTTC.

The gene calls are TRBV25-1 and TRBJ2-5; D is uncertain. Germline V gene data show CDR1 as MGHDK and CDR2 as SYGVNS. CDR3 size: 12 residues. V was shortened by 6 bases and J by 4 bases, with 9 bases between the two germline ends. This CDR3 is CASRTSGETQYF. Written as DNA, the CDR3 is TGTGCCAGCAGGACCTCGGGAGAGACCCAGTACTTC.

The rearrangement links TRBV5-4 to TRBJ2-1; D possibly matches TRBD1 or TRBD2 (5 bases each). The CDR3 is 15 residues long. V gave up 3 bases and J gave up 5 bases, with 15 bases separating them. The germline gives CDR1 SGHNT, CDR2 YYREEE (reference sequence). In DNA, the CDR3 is TGTGCCAGCAGCTCATACATCGGGGCCGACAATGAGCAGTTCTTC. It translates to CASSSYIGADNEQFF.

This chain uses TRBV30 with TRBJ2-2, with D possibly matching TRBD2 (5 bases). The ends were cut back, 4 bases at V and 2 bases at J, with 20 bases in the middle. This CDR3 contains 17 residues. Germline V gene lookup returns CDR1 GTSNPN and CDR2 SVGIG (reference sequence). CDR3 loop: CAWTKTGFKENTGELFF. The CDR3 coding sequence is TGTGCCTGGACCAAGACGGGGTTCAAAGAAAACACCGGGGAGCTGTTTTTT.

Here the CDR3 reads CASSLGLPGRRFATNEKLFF. The CDR3 DNA follows: TGCGCCAGCAGCTTGGGACTCCCGGGACGGAGATTTGCAACTAATGAAAAACTGTTTTTT. The V and J genes are TRBV5-1 and TRBJ1-4; the D gene is possibly TRBD1 (5 bases). Between the trimmed V and J ends, which lost 0 bases and 0 bases, there was a span of 21 bases. Germline V gene data show CDR1 as SGHRS and CDR2 as YFSETQ. CDR3 length: 20 amino acids.

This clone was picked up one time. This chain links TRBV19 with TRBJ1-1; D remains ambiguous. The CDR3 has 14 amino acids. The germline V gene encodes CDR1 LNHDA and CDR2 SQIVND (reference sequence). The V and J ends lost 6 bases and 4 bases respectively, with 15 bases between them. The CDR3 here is CASRWTGYGTEAFF. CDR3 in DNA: TGTGCCAGTAGATGGACGGGTTACGGCACTGAAGCTTTCTTT.

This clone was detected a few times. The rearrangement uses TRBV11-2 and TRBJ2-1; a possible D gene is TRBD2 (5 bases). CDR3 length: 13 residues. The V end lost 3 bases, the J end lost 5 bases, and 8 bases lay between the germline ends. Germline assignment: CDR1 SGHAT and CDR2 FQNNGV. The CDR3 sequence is CASSFTLDNEQFF. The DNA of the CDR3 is TGTGCCAGCAGCTTTACACTAGACAATGAGCAGTTCTTC.

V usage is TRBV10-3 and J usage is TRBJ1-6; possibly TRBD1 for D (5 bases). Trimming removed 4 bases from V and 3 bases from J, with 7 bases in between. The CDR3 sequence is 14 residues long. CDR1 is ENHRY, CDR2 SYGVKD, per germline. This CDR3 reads CAISVGDYNSPLHF. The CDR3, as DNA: TGTGCCATCAGTGTAGGGGACTATAATTCACCCCTCCACTTT.

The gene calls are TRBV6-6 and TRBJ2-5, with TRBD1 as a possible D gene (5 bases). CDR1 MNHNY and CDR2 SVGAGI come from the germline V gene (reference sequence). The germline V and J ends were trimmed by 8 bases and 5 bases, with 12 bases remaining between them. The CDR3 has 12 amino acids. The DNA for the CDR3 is TGTGCCAGCGGCGACAGTGGGGAGACCCAGTACTTC. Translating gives CASGDSGETQYF.

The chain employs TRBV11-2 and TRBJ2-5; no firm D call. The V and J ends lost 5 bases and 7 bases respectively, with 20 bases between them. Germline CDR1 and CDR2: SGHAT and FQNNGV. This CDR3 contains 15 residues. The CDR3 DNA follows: TGTGCCAGCAGCCCAAGGACGGATCAGAAGGGGACCCAGTACTTC. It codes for CASSPRTDQKGTQYF.

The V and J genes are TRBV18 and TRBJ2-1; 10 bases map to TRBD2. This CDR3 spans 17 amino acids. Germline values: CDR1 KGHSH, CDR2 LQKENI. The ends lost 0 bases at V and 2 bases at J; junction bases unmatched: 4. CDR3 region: CASSPPGLAGAYNEQFF. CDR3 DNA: TGTGCCAGCTCACCACCGGGCCTAGCGGGAGCCTACAATGAGCAGTTCTTC.

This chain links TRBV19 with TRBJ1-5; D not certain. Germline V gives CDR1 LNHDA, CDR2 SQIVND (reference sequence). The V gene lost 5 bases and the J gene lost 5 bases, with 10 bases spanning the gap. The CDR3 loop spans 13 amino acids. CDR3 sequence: CASSYREDQPQHF. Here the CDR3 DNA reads TGTGCCAGTAGTTATAGGGAGGATCAGCCCCAGCATTTT.

CDR3 nucleotides: TGTGCCAGCTCACCACCGGGGCGGAATGAGCAGTTCTTC. Its translation is CASSPPGRNEQFF. The chain joins TRBV18 to TRBJ2-1; D is possibly TRBD1 (5 bases). CDR1 is KGHSH and CDR2 is LQKENI in the germline V gene. This CDR3 contains 13 residues. V lost 0 bases and J lost 7, with 7 bases in between.

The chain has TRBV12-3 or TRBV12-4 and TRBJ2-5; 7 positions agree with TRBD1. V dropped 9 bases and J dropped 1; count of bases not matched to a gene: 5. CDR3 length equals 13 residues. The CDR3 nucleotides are TGTGCCAGTCACAGGGGTAGCCAAGAGACCCAGTACTTC. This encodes CASHRGSQETQYF.

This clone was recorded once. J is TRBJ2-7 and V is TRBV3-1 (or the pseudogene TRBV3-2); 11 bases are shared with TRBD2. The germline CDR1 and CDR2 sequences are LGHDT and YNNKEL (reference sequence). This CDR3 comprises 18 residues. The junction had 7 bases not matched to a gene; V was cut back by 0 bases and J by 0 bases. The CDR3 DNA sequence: TGTGCCAGCAGCCAAGAGGCTAGCGGGGGGCGTAGCTCCTACGAGCAGTACTTC. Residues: CASSQEASGGRSSYEQYF.

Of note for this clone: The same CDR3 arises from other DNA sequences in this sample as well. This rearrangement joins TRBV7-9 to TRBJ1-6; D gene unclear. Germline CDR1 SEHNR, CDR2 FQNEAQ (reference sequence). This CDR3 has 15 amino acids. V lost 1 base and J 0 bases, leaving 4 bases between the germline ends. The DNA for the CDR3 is TGTGCCAGCAGCTTAGTCAGCTCCTATAATTCACCCCTCCACTTT. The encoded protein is CASSLVSSYNSPLHF. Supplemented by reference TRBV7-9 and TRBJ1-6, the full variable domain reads DTGVSQNPRHKITKRGQNVTFRCDPISEHNRLYWYRQTLGQGPEFLTYFQNEAQLEKSRLLSDRFSAERPKGSFSTLEIQRTEQGDSAMYLCASSLVSSYNSPLHFGNGTRLTVT.